Given below is one TCR beta chain in context. Its matching antigen is unknown. Other DNA sequences of this sample code for an identical CDR3. This specimen comes from a study of shared clonotypes between healthy human individuals. Study results and limitations: Only blood underwent sampling, and tissue repertoires likely differ. Estimated richness values were generally larger in naive subsets than in memory subsets.

This CDR3 has 13 residues. J was trimmed by 6 bases and V by 3 bases; bases with no gene match: 3. Germline CDR1 is SGHRS and CDR2 is YFSETQ. Sequencing was at deep level. Original data processing: Filtering of immunoSEQ junctional sequences could not match full-length read filtering. Generated by immunoSEQ multiplex PCR, the TCRdb table keeps only in-frame clones and is missing some. That table is the source of V, J and clone size, and D and trimming were worked out from the DNA. The sample contains 2 million to 3 million clones, 90% to 95% of which appear only once. The chain uses TRBV5-1 and TRBJ1-2; 9 bases align to TRBD1. Sequenced: naive CD4+ T cells from PBMCs. Subset given: CD45RA+ positively selected. The TCR originated in a man younger than 35 in good health. Some clones in this sample may be carry-over from other donors' samples. CDR3 sequence: CASSSGQGNGYTF. In nucleotides, the CDR3 is TGCGCCAGCAGCTCCGGACAGGGGAATGGCTACACCTTC.